The following is a T cell receptor (beta chain) sequence with its context. Its antigen is currently unknown. V dropped 0 bases and J dropped 5; count of bases not matched to a gene: 5. The CDR3 is 18 amino acids. The germline V gene encodes CDR1 SEHNR and CDR2 FQNEAQ (reference sequence). The sample comes from a study of shared clonotypes between healthy human individuals. General study results and limits: Naive subsets tended to show greater estimated richness than memory subsets.

Profiled with immunoSEQ multiplex PCR; TCRdb holds only in-frame clones, not every one. The repertoire holds 2 million to 2.5 million clones, with roughly 92% as singletons. This sequence originates from a man aged 18 to 35 in good health. Some clones in this sample may be carry-over from other donors' samples. The sample taken for sequencing was naive CD4+ T cells from PBMCs. The subset is: CD45RA+ positively selected. The chain recombines TRBV7-9 with TRBJ2-1; 15 bases align to TRBD2. CDR3 nucleotides: TGTGCCAGCAGCTTAGCGCGGACTAGCGGGAGGGAGAACAATGAGCAGTTCTTC. Its translation: CASSLARTSGRENNEQFF.